This section outlines one T cell receptor (beta chain) sequence together with its context. Its antigen is as yet unknown. At one end the junction does not follow the germline gene, possibly because of a read error. Template was genomic DNA from frozen, unsorted single-cell suspensions. The sample belongs to a study of immune cell composition in non-small cell lung cancer. Study results and caveats: Tumour-associated clones >0.5% occurred in about a third of adenocarcinomas, approximately 79% of squamous.

The repertoire was sequenced with immunoSEQ multiplex PCR; TCRdb's copy has only in-frame clones and lacks some. The sample gives about 1,500 clones, 80% of which show up once; 9% to 10% is in the top ten. Sequenced input: lung tumor tissue. The receptor was isolated from a human donor with non-small cell lung cancer.

The CDR3 loop is CASSFRSGGYNGQFF. In nucleotides, the CDR3 is TGTGCCAGCAGCTTTAGGAGCGGGGGCTACAATGGGCAGTTCTTC. The chain combines TRBV5-4 with TRBJ2-1, with TRBD2 identical over 8 bases. The CDR3 sequence is 15 residues long. Germline CDR1 SGHNT, CDR2 YYREEE (reference sequence).